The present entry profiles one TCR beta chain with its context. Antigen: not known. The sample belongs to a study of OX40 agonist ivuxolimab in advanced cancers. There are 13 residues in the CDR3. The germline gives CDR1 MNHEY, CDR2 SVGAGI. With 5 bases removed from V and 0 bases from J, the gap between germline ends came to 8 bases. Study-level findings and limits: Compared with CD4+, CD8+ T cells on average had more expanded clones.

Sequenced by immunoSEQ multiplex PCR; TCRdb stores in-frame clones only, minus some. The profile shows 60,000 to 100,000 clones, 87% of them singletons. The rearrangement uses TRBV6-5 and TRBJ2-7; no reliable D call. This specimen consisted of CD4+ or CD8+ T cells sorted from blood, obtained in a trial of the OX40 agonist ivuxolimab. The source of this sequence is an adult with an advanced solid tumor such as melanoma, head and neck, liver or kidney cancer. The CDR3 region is CASSRHRSYEQYF. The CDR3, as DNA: TGTGCCAGCAGTAGACACCGCTCCTACGAGCAGTACTTC.